The present entry profiles one T cell receptor beta chain with its context. The sample contains more than one DNA sequence encoding this CDR3. This entry belongs to a study of cytomegalovirus exposure and HLA in healthy donors. Primers included in the PCR were 60 Vbeta and 13 Jbeta primers. Assay used: immunoSEQ multiplex PCR; TCRdb lists only in-frame clones, some missing. Altogether 150,000 to 250,000 clones are present, around 78% being singletons, with the ten largest covering roughly 2%. There are 13 residues in the CDR3. Trimming took off 3 bases at V and 5 bases at J, with 7 bases between the two ends. Germline CDR1 reads MNHEY; CDR2 reads SMNVEV (reference sequence).

The sample consisted of PBMCs. The receptor was derived from a man between 25 and 39 years old in good health and CMV-seronegative. This chain uses TRBV27 with TRBJ2-2; the D is unclear. CDR3 residues: CASSLLRTGELFF. For the CDR3, the DNA is TGTGCCAGCAGTTTGCTACGGACCGGGGAGCTGTTTTTT.